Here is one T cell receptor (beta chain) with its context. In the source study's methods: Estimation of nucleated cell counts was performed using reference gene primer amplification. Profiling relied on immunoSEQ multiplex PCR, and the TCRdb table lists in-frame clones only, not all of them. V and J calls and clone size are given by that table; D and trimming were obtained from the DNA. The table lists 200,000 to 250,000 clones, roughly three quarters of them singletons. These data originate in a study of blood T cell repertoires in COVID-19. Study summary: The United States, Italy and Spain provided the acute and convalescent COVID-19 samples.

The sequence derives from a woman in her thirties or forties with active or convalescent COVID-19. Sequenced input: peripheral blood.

CDR3 amino acids: CASSPLGRGGYGYTF. For the CDR3, the DNA is TGTGCCAGCAGCCCCCTTGGCAGGGGCGGCTATGGCTACACCTTC. The chain recombines TRBV9 with TRBJ1-2; maybe TRBD1 (6 bases). The germline V gene encodes CDR1 SGDLS and CDR2 YYNGEE. The CDR3 runs 15 residues. The V gene lost 4 bases and the J gene lost 4 bases, with 17 bases spanning the gap.